The rows below give T cell receptor beta chains drawn from one sample of a study of blood T cells in healthy people across ages. TCRdb called the 5' RACE reads again in MiXCR, with one record for every CDR3 protein. The sample shows over 1,200,000 distinct CDR3 sequences, 45% to 70% of them seen only once. Sequenced sample: blood. Source of these receptors: a young man in good health. Both conserved end residues are part of each CDR3. Fields, in order: V gene, D gene, J gene, clone size, CDR3 protein, CDR3 DNA. The D gene is left open where the match is weak. The size field is filled for only some rows; it gives once, few, many or a size class.

>TRBV7-6|NA|TRBJ2-5|NA
CASSLAWGAQETQYF
TGTGCCAGCAGCTTAGCGTGGGGGGCTCAAGAGACCCAGTACTTC
>TRBV10-3|TRBD1|TRBJ1-2|NA
CATQSGTGLDGYTF
TGTGCCACGCAATCCGGGACAGGGTTGGATGGCTACACCTTC
>TRBV25-1|NA|TRBJ2-7|NA
CASSEWEYEQYF
TGTGCCAGCAGTGAATGGGAATACGAGCAGTACTTC
>TRBV7-2|NA|TRBJ1-2|once
CASSLGGREEGYTF
TGTGCCAGCAGCTTAGGAGGGAGGGAGGAGGGCTACACCTTC
>TRBV20-1|TRBD1|TRBJ1-1|NA
CSARDRAGGMNTEAFF
TGCAGTGCTAGAGATAGGGCAGGGGGTATGAACACTGAAGCTTTCTTT
>TRBV29-1|NA|TRBJ2-4|few
CSANPTGHKNIQYF
TGCAGCGCCAACCCAACGGGGCACAAAAACATTCAGTACTTC
>TRBV6-1|TRBD1|TRBJ1-1|NA
CASSEEWDRDTEAFF
TGTGCCAGCAGTGAAGAGTGGGACAGGGACACTGAAGCTTTCTTT
>TRBV5-1|NA|TRBJ2-5|few
CASTNSLQETQYF
TGCGCCAGTACGAATAGTCTCCAAGAGACCCAGTACTTC
>TRBV7-9|NA|TRBJ1-2|NA
CASRSSMADGYTF
TGTGCCAGCAGATCATCCATGGCGGATGGCTACACCTTC
>TRBV5-1|NA|TRBJ2-7|few
CASSLDPGQSSYEQYF
TGCGCCAGCAGCTTGGATCCGGGGCAAAGCTCCTACGAGCAGTACTTC
>TRBV28|NA|TRBJ2-7|NA
CASSPTFEQYF
TGTGCCAGCAGTCCAACCTTCGAGCAGTACTTC
>TRBV4-1|NA|TRBJ2-7|NA
CASSQDIGTPGRRGNEQYF
TGCGCCAGCAGCCAAGATATAGGGACGCCGGGACGCCGGGGCAACGAGCAGTACTTC
>TRBV27|TRBD1|TRBJ1-4|NA
CASSLTGGPGRLFF
TGTGCCAGCAGCCTCACAGGGGGACCGGGGCGGCTGTTTTTT
>TRBV29-1|NA|TRBJ2-6|few
CSVGPRGSGANVLTF
TGCAGCGTCGGACCCAGGGGTTCTGGGGCCAACGTCCTGACTTTC
>TRBV5-4|NA|TRBJ2-1|once
CASSLLRDSYNEQLF
TGTGCCAGCAGCTTGTTACGGGACTCCTACAATGAGCAGCTCTTC
>TRBV6-5|NA|TRBJ2-1|few
CASSYGLENEQFF
TGTGCCAGCAGTTACGGGCTAGAGAATGAGCAGTTCTTC
>TRBV6-2/TRBV6-3|NA|TRBJ2-7|few
CASSYVQGYYEQYF
TGTGCCAGCAGTTACGTCCAGGGCTACTACGAGCAGTACTTC
>TRBV20-1|NA|TRBJ2-4|NA
CSARRAGAKNIQYF
TGCAGTGCTAGACGAGCCGGGGCCAAAAACATTCAGTACTTC
>TRBV30|NA|TRBJ2-7|NA
CAWSVGFFKQYF
TGTGCCTGGAGTGTGGGGTTTTTCAAGCAGTACTTC
>TRBV2|TRBD2|TRBJ2-3|NA
CASSGTSDSTDTQYF
TGTGCCAGCAGCGGGACTAGCGATAGCACAGATACGCAGTATTTT
>TRBV20-1|TRBD2|TRBJ2-7|few
CSAPTSDYEQYF
TGCAGTGCCCCGACTAGCGACTACGAGCAGTACTTC
>TRBV3-1|NA|TRBJ1-2|NA
CASSQGVGGATGYTF
TGTGCCAGCAGCCAAGGTGTTGGGGGTGCTACTGGCTACACCTTC
>TRBV15|NA|TRBJ1-5|NA
CATSRDGGVGNQPQHF
TGTGCCACCAGCAGAGATGGTGGGGTTGGCAATCAGCCCCAGCATTTT
>TRBV6-5|TRBD1|TRBJ1-5|few
CASSWGQGRNQPQHF
TGTGCCAGCAGTTGGGGACAGGGGCGAAATCAGCCCCAGCATTTT
>TRBV4-2|NA|TRBJ2-5|few
CASSQDEGRRETQYF
TGTGCCAGCAGCCAAGATGAGGGGCGGCGAGAGACCCAGTACTTC